The T cell receptor (beta chain) described here comes from a study of blood T cell repertoires in COVID-19. Overall study: COVID-19 samples collected from the United States, Italy and Spain covered acute and convalescent phases. PBMCs, B-cell-depleted T cells, or T cells provided the cDNA or gDNA that made up the material.

In the original analysis: Amplified reference gene primers provided the basis for estimating nucleated cell counts. TCRdb's table, derived via immunoSEQ multiplex PCR, lists solely in-frame clones and lacks some. The D gene and trimming were derived from the DNA, and the V and J assignments and clone size from that table. The sample has more than 100,000 clones, roughly 90% seen once. Trimming shortened V by 1 base and J by 2 bases, and 8 bases separated the two germline ends. The CDR3 sequence is 15 residues long. From germline, CDR1 is LGHDT and CDR2 YNNKEL (reference sequence). The receptor's source is a woman aged 60-75 years with acute or convalescent COVID-19. The chain is built from TRBV3-1 (or the pseudogene TRBV3-2) and TRBJ2-2; possibly TRBD1 for D (5 bases). The material sequenced was peripheral blood. The CDR3 spells CASSQGQSNTGELFF. The CDR3 coding sequence is TGTGCCAGCAGCCAAGGACAGAGTAACACCGGGGAGCTGTTTTTT.